This T cell receptor (beta chain) originates from a study of cytomegalovirus exposure and HLA in healthy donors. Study conclusions and caveats: The investigators catalogued 164 TCR beta chains as cytomegalovirus-associated.

Researchers ran the PCR with 60 Vbeta and 13 Jbeta primers. Assay: immunoSEQ multiplex PCR; the TCRdb copy retains only in-frame clones and omits some. The sample records more than 95,000 clones, roughly 78% being singletons. Germline-derived CDR1 and CDR2 are SEHNR and FQNEAQ (reference sequence). Trimming at V came to 4 bases and at J to 2 bases, leaving 9 bases not matched to a gene. This CDR3 contains 16 residues. A remark on this clone: Its antigen is not known.

The TCR originated in a young man in good health and CMV-seronegative. The chain has TRBV7-9 and TRBJ2-5; 8 bases are shared with TRBD1. Sequencing input: PBMCs. The CDR3 DNA sequence: TGTGCCAGCAGCTCTAGACAGGGGAGTCGGCAAGAGACCCAGTACTTC. Protein sequence: CASSSRQGSRQETQYF.